This TCR beta chain was captured in a study of OX40 agonist ivuxolimab in advanced cancers. For the study at large: Patients received the agonistic anti-OX40 (CD134) antibody ivuxolimab. Hepatocellular carcinoma, melanoma, renal cell or head and neck cancer occurred in dose-escalation patients.

TCRdb's copy holds only in-frame clones and misses some; the assay was immunoSEQ multiplex PCR. Of 100,000 or so clones listed, under 90% are singletons. CDR1 is SGHRS, CDR2 YFSETQ, per germline. CDR3 size: 15 residues. Trimming removed 1 base at V and 0 bases at J, with 10 bases between. The sequences come from CD4+ or CD8+ T cells sorted from blood, collected in a trial of the OX40 agonist ivuxolimab. The chain combines TRBV5-1 with TRBJ1-1; possibly TRBD1 for D (5 bases). The receptor was isolated from an adult with an advanced solid tumor such as melanoma, head and neck, liver or kidney cancer. In nucleotides, the CDR3 is TGCGCCAGCAGCTTGTGGGGGAATATGAACACTGAAGCTTTCTTT. Protein: CASSLWGNMNTEAFF.